This T cell receptor (beta chain) emerged from a study of blood T cell repertoires in COVID-19. Study-wide background: Samples of COVID-19 (acute and convalescent) were obtained from the United States, Italy and Spain. PBMCs, B-cell-depleted T cells, or T cells were the source of the cDNA or gDNA that made up the material.

The CDR3 sequence is 11 residues long. Deletions cut 4 bases from V and 13 bases from J, with 14 bases between. Per the original data handling: Amplified reference gene primers provided the basis for estimating nucleated cell counts. TCRdb's copy holds only in-frame clones and misses some; the assay was immunoSEQ multiplex PCR. V and J calls and clone size are copied from that table; D and trimming were computed from the DNA. The sample contains about 74,000 clones, 70% to 90% of which appear only once. The chain links TRBV12-3 or TRBV12-4 to TRBJ2-7; possible D gene TRBD2, 6 bases. The source is a man between 65 and 85 years old with acute or convalescent COVID-19. The sequencing sample was made of peripheral blood. The CDR3, as DNA: TGTGCCAGCAGTTCGGGACTCCGGCAATACTTC. It specifies CASSSGLRQYF.